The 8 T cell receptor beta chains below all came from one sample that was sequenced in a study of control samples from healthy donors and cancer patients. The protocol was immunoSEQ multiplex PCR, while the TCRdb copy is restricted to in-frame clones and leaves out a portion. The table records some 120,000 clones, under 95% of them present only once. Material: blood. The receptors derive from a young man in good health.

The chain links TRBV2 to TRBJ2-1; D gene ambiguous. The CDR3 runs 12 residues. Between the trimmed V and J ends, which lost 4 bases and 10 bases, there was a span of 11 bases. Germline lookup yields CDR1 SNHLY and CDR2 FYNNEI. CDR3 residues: CASSGGRKEQFF. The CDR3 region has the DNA TGTGCCAGCAGTGGTGGGCGCAAAGAGCAGTTCTTC. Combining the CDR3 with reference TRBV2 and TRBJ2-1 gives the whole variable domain EPEVTQTPSHQVTQMGQEVILRCVPISNHLYFYWYRQILGQKVEFLVSFYNNEISEKSEIFDDQFSVERPDGSNFTLKIRSTKLEDSAMYFCASSGGRKEQFFGPGTRLTVL.

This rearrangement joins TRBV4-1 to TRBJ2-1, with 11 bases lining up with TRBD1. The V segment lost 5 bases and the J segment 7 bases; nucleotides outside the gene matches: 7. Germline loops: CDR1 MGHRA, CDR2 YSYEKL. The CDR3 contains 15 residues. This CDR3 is CASSKGQGARNEQFF. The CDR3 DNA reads TGCGCCAGCAGCAAAGGACAGGGGGCGAGGAATGAGCAGTTCTTC.

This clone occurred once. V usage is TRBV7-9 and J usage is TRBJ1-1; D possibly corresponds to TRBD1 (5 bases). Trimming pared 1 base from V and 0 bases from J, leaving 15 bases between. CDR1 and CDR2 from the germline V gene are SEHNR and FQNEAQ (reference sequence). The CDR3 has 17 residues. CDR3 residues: CASSLGGSAGMNTEAFF. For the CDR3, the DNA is TGTGCCAGCAGCTTAGGGGGCTCTGCAGGTATGAACACTGAAGCTTTCTTT.

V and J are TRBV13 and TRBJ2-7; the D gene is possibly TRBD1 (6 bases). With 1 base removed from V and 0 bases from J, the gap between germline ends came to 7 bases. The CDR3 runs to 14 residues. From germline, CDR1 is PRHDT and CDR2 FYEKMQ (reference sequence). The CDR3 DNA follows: TGTGCCAGCAGCTTAGAGACAGGCTCCTACGAGCAGTACTTC. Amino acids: CASSLETGSYEQYF.

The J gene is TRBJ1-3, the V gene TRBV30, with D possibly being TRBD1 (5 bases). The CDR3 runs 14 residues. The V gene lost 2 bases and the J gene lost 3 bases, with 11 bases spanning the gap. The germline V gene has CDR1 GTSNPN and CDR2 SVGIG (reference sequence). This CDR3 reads CAWSRGGFGNTIYF. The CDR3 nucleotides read TGTGCCTGGAGTCGGGGGGGTTTTGGAAACACCATATATTTT.

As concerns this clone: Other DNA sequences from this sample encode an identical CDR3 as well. CDR3 nucleotide sequence: TGTGCCTGGAGTGTACTCGGAGGTGTCCAAGAGACCCAGTACTTC. Translating it yields CAWSVLGGVQETQYF. This chain joins TRBV30 and TRBJ2-5; tentatively, D is TRBD2 (5 bases). CDR1 GTSNPN and CDR2 SVGIG come from the germline V gene (reference sequence). CDR3 length: 15 amino acids. Deletions cut 0 bases from V and 1 base from J, with 12 bases between. The variable domain in full, with the rest retrieved from reference TRBV30 and TRBJ2-5, is SQTIHQWPATLVQPVGSPLSLECTVEGTSNPNLYWYRQAAGRGLQLLFYSVGIGQISSEVPQNLSASRPQDRQFILSSKKLLLSDSGFYLCAWSVLGGVQETQYFGPGTRLLVL.

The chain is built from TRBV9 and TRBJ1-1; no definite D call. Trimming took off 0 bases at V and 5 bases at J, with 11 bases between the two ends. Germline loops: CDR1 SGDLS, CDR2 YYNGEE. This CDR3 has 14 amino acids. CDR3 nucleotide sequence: TGTGCCAGCAGCGTAGGGGGAGGGCTGACTGAAGCTTTCTTT. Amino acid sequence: CASSVGGGLTEAFF.

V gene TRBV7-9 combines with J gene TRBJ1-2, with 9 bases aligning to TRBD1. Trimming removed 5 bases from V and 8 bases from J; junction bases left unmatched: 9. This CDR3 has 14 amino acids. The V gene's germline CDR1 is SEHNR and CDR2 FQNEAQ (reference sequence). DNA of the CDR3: TGTGCCAGCAGCCGGGGGGGACAGGGTTACGGCTACACCTTC. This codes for CASSRGGQGYGYTF.